This entry lists 30 T cell receptor beta chains sequenced from one sample in a study of Graves' ophthalmopathy and Graves' hyperthyroidism. RNA served as the template for amplifying TCR beta CDR3 regions. First-round RT-PCR relied on HTBI primers, and a second-round multiplex PCR came next. MiXCR, applied by TCRdb to the multiplex PCR reads, yields one record per CDR3 protein. The sample records about 220,000 distinct CDR3 sequences, roughly 21% being singletons. The sequencing input was peripheral blood. The receptors here all came from a woman between 50 and 59 years old with Graves' ophthalmopathy.

The chain couples TRBV12-3 or TRBV12-4 to TRBJ1-5, with D perhaps matching TRBD1 (6 bases). The CDR3 has 14 residues. Trimming removed 7 bases from V and 3 bases from J, with 13 bases in between. The CDR3 spells CASISGAPNQPQHF. CDR3 coding DNA: TGTGCCAGCATTTCGGGGGCGCCCAATCAGCCCCAGCATTTT.

This clonotype has at least ten counts. The genes are TRBV20-1 and TRBJ2-2; D gene ambiguous. The CDR3 is 12 residues long. Germline V gene data show CDR1 as DFQATT and CDR2 as SNEGSKA (reference sequence). The V end lost 3 bases, the J end lost 5 bases, and 7 bases lay between the germline ends. The DNA of the CDR3 is TGCAGTGCTAGTTTGAGTACCGGGGAGCTGTTTTTT. The encoded protein is CSASLSTGELFF.

This clonotype was recorded a few times. The chain uses TRBV5-5 and TRBJ2-2; TRBD1 aligns across 8 bases. Unmatched junction bases numbered 7, after V lost 1 base and J lost 5 bases. The CDR3 consists of 16 residues. Per germline, CDR1 SGHKS and CDR2 YYEKEE (reference sequence). CDR3 region: CASSLSSGGATGELFF. CDR3 coding DNA: TGTGCCAGCAGCTTGAGCTCAGGGGGCGCGACCGGGGAGCTGTTTTTT.

This clonotype was recorded many times. The chain has TRBV7-9 and TRBJ2-2, with unresolved D. Germline V gene data show CDR1 as SEHNR and CDR2 as FQNEAQ (reference sequence). This CDR3 is built from 12 residues. V lost 3 bases and J lost 5, with 4 bases in between. The CDR3 coding sequence is TGTGCCAGCAGCTTGTTTACCGGGGAGCTGTTTTTT. Its protein product is CASSLFTGELFF.

This clonotype has a count of ten or more. The gene calls are TRBV12-3 or TRBV12-4 and TRBJ2-3; D not certain. CDR3 length: 14 residues. V was pared by 3 bases and J by 6 bases, with 13 bases between. The CDR3 is CASSFGQVVDTQYF. The CDR3 DNA follows: TGTGCCAGCAGTTTTGGCCAAGTTGTGGATACGCAGTATTTT.

This clonotype was seen many times. The V gene is TRBV10-3, the J gene TRBJ1-2, with a weak D call TRBD1 (5 bases). CDR1 ENHRY and CDR2 SYGVKD come from the germline V gene. This CDR3 has 13 residues. The V end lost 2 bases, the J end lost 3 bases, and 7 bases lay between the germline ends. The CDR3 nucleotides read TGTGCCATCAGTGAGGACAGATACTATGGCTACACCTTC. Translating it yields CAISEDRYYGYTF.

This clonotype was observed at least ten times. CDR3 sequence: CASNAPGLGYYEQYF. In nucleotides, the CDR3 is TGTGCCAGTAATGCTCCGGGACTAGGGTACTACGAGCAGTACTTC. The V gene is TRBV19, the J gene TRBJ2-7, with 8 bases lining up with TRBD2. CDR3 length: 15 residues. Losses at the gene ends were 7 bases for V and 3 bases for J; bases not matched to a gene: 11. CDR1 is LNHDA, CDR2 SQIVND, per germline (reference sequence).

There are many counts of this clonotype. The CDR3 region has the DNA TGTGCCAGTAGTGCCCCTCCTCCTCACCCTGGAGCTTTCTTT. Translated, it gives CASSAPPPHPGAFF. The chain links TRBV19 to TRBJ1-1; D remains unclear. Per the germline V gene, CDR1 is LNHDA and CDR2 is SQIVND (reference sequence). This CDR3 comprises 14 residues. V was trimmed by 5 bases and J by 10 bases, leaving 20 bases between them.

This clonotype appeared a few times. The chain couples TRBV6-1 to TRBJ2-7; D possibly corresponds to TRBD1 (5 bases). Trimming removed 6 bases from V and 3 bases from J, with 15 bases in between. Germline CDR1 reads MNHNS; CDR2 reads SASEGT. The CDR3 extends over 14 amino acids. The CDR3 DNA follows: TGTGCCAGCAGGGGATCGGACACTATCTACGAGCAGTACTTC. Its protein is CASRGSDTIYEQYF.

This clonotype was detected many times. This sequence joins TRBV6-5 and TRBJ2-7; 10 bases line up with TRBD1. Germline values: CDR1 MNHEY, CDR2 SVGAGI. The CDR3 loop spans 17 amino acids. The V gene end was trimmed by 6 bases and the J gene end by 7 bases; junction bases not matched to a gene: 18. CDR3 DNA sequence: TGTGCCAGCAGCTCCCTCAAACCGGGACAGGGGACACGGGAGCAGTACTTC. As protein: CASSSLKPGQGTREQYF.

Many counts were recorded for this clonotype. The chain links TRBV6-1 to TRBJ2-7, with unresolved D. There are 16 residues in the CDR3. Trimming removed 5 bases at V and 2 bases at J, with 19 bases between. Germline V gene data show CDR1 as MNHNS and CDR2 as SASEGT. The CDR3 DNA follows: TGTGCCAGCAGTCCCCTTGGAAAAGCAGATGCCTACGAGCAGTACTTC. Protein: CASSPLGKADAYEQYF.

In its sample, this clonotype was seen many times. This chain connects TRBV20-1 to TRBJ2-7, with 7 bases aligning to TRBD2. Germline V lookup: CDR1 DFQATT, CDR2 SNEGSKA (reference sequence). The CDR3 runs 13 residues. V shed 5 bases and J 1 base; nucleotides not matched to a gene: 5. Here the CDR3 DNA reads TGCAGTGCTCCACGGACTAGTTCCTACGAGCAGTACTTC. It is translated as CSAPRTSSYEQYF.

This clonotype was seen ten or more times. The rearrangement uses TRBV6-1 and TRBJ1-6; 8 bases are shared with TRBD1. This CDR3 has 15 residues. Trimming cost V 6 bases and J 10 bases; bases outside gene matches: 11. The germline V gene encodes CDR1 MNHNS and CDR2 SASEGT. CDR3 sequence reads: CASRQGTGRGSPLHF. Written as DNA, the CDR3 is TGTGCCAGCAGACAGGGGACAGGCCGAGGCTCACCCCTCCACTTT.

This clonotype was seen at least ten times. The V gene is TRBV6-2 or TRBV6-3, the J gene TRBJ1-2; possibly TRBD1 for D (6 bases). V was cut by 5 bases and J by 0 bases, with 10 bases left in between. This CDR3 is 14 amino acids long. Germline values: CDR1 MNHEY, CDR2 SVGEGT. CDR3 protein: CASSKWGPNYGYTF. CDR3 sequence (DNA): TGTGCCAGCAGTAAGTGGGGGCCTAACTATGGCTACACCTTC.

In this sample, this clonotype turned up many times. CDR3 DNA sequence: TGTGCCAGCAGTTCGACAGCGAGGAACACTGAAGCTTTCTTT. Its protein is CASSSTARNTEAFF. V usage is TRBV2 and J usage is TRBJ1-1, with a tentative D call TRBD1 (5 bases). CDR3 size: 14 residues. Germline V lookup: CDR1 SNHLY, CDR2 FYNNEI. V gave up 5 bases and J gave up 1 base, with 11 bases separating them.

This clonotype was detected many times. V usage is TRBV6-2 or TRBV6-3 and J usage is TRBJ2-2, with 10 bases identical to TRBD2. V dropped 6 bases and J dropped 5; count of bases not matched to a gene: 6. Germline V gene data show CDR1 as MNHEY and CDR2 as SVGEGT. This CDR3 is 15 amino acids long. The CDR3 DNA reads as TGTGCCAGCAGACCTAGCGGGAGAGAAACCGGGGAGCTGTTTTTT. Encoded protein: CASRPSGRETGELFF.

Ten or more counts support this clonotype. This chain joins TRBV7-6 and TRBJ1-5; possible D gene TRBD1, 5 bases. The germline CDR1 and CDR2 sequences are SGHVS and FNYEAQ. Trimming took 5 bases from V and 1 from J, leaving 15 bases between them. This CDR3 region has 16 residues. CDR3 in DNA: TGTGCCAGCAGCCCCCTGGCAGGGCTGAGCAATCAGCCCCAGCATTTT. Translating it yields CASSPLAGLSNQPQHF.

This clonotype was seen repeatedly, ten times or more. This chain joins TRBV5-1 and TRBJ1-1; a weak D match, TRBD1 (5 bases). Trimming cost V 3 bases and J 3 bases, with 12 bases left between them. Germline V gene sequence: CDR1 SGHRS, CDR2 YFSETQ. This CDR3 is built from 14 residues. CDR3 sequence: CASSWLGRDTEAFF. CDR3 coding DNA: TGCGCCAGCAGCTGGTTGGGGCGGGACACTGAAGCTTTCTTT.

Concerning this clonotype itself: Being one base from a much bigger clone, this may be a read error. The conserved final phenylalanine or tryptophan is absent from the CDR3, which likely points to a read error. This chain uses TRBV30 with TRBJ2-2; D gene uncertain. The CDR3 loop spans 17 amino acids. V was pared by 0 bases and J by 6 bases, with 20 bases between. Germline-derived CDR1 and CDR2 are GTSNPN and SVGIG (reference sequence). CDR3 coding DNA: TGTGCCTGGAGTGTAACGCTACACACCCGGTCGGCCGGGGAGCTGTTTATT. It encodes CAWSVTLHTRSAGELFI.

This clonotype was counted ten times or more. The chain combines TRBV14 with TRBJ2-5; the D gene is possibly TRBD2 (5 bases). CDR3 length: 13 amino acids. V gave up 1 base and J gave up 5 bases, with 8 bases separating them. Germline values: CDR1 SGHDN, CDR2 FVKESK. The CDR3 sequence: CASSQVSGETQYF. The DNA for the CDR3 is TGTGCCAGCAGCCAAGTGTCGGGGGAGACCCAGTACTTC.

The table lists this clonotype with a count of one. V gene TRBV6-2 or TRBV6-3 combines with J gene TRBJ2-2, with 9 nucleotides matching TRBD1. The germline CDR1 and CDR2 sequences are MNHEY and SVGEGT. The length of the CDR3 is 18 residues. Trimming removed 0 bases from V and 4 bases from J; junction bases left unmatched: 9. Here the CDR3 DNA reads TGTGCCAGCAGTTACTCGAGGGACAGGGCGACGTTCACCGGGGAGCTGTTTTTT. Its protein is CASSYSRDRATFTGELFF.

This clonotype came up many times. The chain has TRBV28 and TRBJ2-7; 8 bases match TRBD1. The CDR3 runs 14 residues. The germline CDR1 and CDR2 sequences are MDHEN and SYDVKM. The V segment lost 6 bases and the J segment 5 bases; nucleotides outside the gene matches: 9. The CDR3 protein is CASRSTGVVHEQYF. The CDR3 region has the DNA TGTGCCAGCAGGTCGACAGGGGTTGTCCACGAGCAGTACTTC. Full variable domain (missing parts from reference TRBV28 and TRBJ2-7): DVKVTQSSRYLVKRTGEKVFLECVQDMDHENMFWYRQDPGLGLRLIYFSYDVKMKEKGDIPEGYSVSREKKERFSLILESASTNQTSMYLCASRSTGVVHEQYFGPGTRLTVT.

This clonotype was seen many times. The J gene is TRBJ1-6, the V gene TRBV12-3 or TRBV12-4, with D perhaps matching TRBD1 (5 bases). There are 13 residues in the CDR3. With 7 bases removed from V and 6 bases from J, the gap between germline ends came to 10 bases. CDR3 nucleotides: TGTGCCAGCAAGGGACTGAGTAATTCACCCCTCCACTTT. This encodes CASKGLSNSPLHF.

This clonotype has a count of ten or more. CDR3 bases: TGTGCCAGCAGTTACGGTCCACTCACCGGGGAGCTGTTTTTT. It translates to CASSYGPLTGELFF. The chain uses TRBV6-2 or TRBV6-3 and TRBJ2-2; D is unclear. CDR3 size: 14 residues. Looked up from germline, CDR1 is MNHEY and CDR2 is SVGEGT. V was pared by 2 bases and J by 4 bases, with 8 bases between.

This clonotype was recorded many times. This sequence joins TRBV6-1 and TRBJ2-5; a possible D gene is TRBD2 (5 bases). Trimming cost V 2 bases and J 3 bases, with 10 bases left between them. From germline, CDR1 is MNHNS and CDR2 SASEGT. This CDR3 contains 14 residues. The CDR3 protein is CASSEMRAKETQYF. CDR3 DNA: TGTGCCAGCAGTGAAATGAGGGCCAAAGAGACCCAGTACTTC.

As regards this clonotype: This may stem from a read error, because a much larger clone lies one nucleotide away. This chain uses TRBV5-1 with TRBJ2-6; D remains unclear. In germline, CDR1 is SGHRS, CDR2 YFSETQ. This CDR3 region has 14 residues. The CDR3 spells CASSLNSEANVLTF. In DNA form, the CDR3 reads TGCGCCAGCAGCTTGAACTCTGAGGCCAACGTCCTGACTTTC.

This clonotype was picked up many times. The chain has TRBV28 and TRBJ2-4; D is possibly TRBD2 (5 bases). The CDR3 is made up of 14 amino acids. V was shortened by 2 bases and J by 9 bases, with 14 bases between the two germline ends. Germline V CDR1 and CDR2: MDHEN, SYDVKM. The CDR3 nucleotides read TGTGCCAGCAGTTTACTGGTTCAGGAGGCCATTCAGTACTTC. Protein: CASSLLVQEAIQYF.

This clonotype was detected many times. The chain is built from TRBV5-1 and TRBJ2-3; TRBD2 agrees at 8 bases. J gave up 6 bases and V 0 bases, and 9 bases lay outside the gene matches. The CDR3 is 16 residues long. Germline V gives CDR1 SGHRS, CDR2 YFSETQ. In DNA, the CDR3 is TGCGCCAGCAGCTTGGTGGGACTAGATCTCCCGGATACGCAGTATTTT. Translating it yields CASSLVGLDLPDTQYF.

V gene TRBV20-1 combines with J gene TRBJ1-1; no clear D. V dropped 3 bases and J dropped 7 bases, with 12 bases sitting between them. Germline V CDR1 and CDR2: DFQATT, SNEGSKA (reference sequence). This CDR3 comprises 12 residues. The CDR3 here is CSARPGEFEAFF. In DNA, the CDR3 is TGCAGTGCTAGGCCCGGAGAATTTGAAGCTTTCTTT.

V gene TRBV7-2 combines with J gene TRBJ1-1; D gene uncertain. Trimming left V 6 bases short and J 4 bases short, with 12 bases between. Germline CDR1 SGHTA, CDR2 FQGNSA. This CDR3 comprises 13 residues. CDR3 amino acids: CASRGDGSTEAFF. As DNA, the CDR3 is TGTGCCAGCAGGGGCGACGGAAGCACTGAAGCTTTCTTT. Looking up the rest from reference TRBV7-2 and TRBJ1-1 gives the full variable domain: GAGVSQSPSNKVTEKGKDVELRCDPISGHTALYWYRQSLGQGLEFLIYFQGNSAPDKSGLPSDRFSAERTGGSVSTLTIQRTQQEDSAVYLCASRGDGSTEAFFGQGTRLTVV.